The 27 T cell receptor beta chains presented below share a single source sample, sequenced in a study of CXCR3-negative and CXCR3-positive naive CD8 T cells. These receptors have no known antigen. UMI-tagged TRB cDNA libraries were built via 5' RACE. From the 5' RACE reads, TCRdb lists one entry per CDR3 protein and no DNA. The sample table includes around 110,000 distinct CDR3 sequences. Study results and caveats: Naive cells that were CXCR3-positive had more hydrophobic TRB CDR3s (compared with CXCR3-negative naive cells).

The specimen was naive CXCR3+ CD8+ T cells from blood. Subset reported: CD45RO-CCR7+CD27+CD95- naive CD8+ T cells expressing CXCR3 (TNR3+). The receptor set was obtained from a human donor in good health. Some clones in this sample may be carry-over from other donors' samples.

V is TRBV24-1 and J is TRBJ1-5; the TCRdb call, TRBD1, lacks DNA for checking. The CDR3 contains 15 residues. Germline V lookup: CDR1 KGHDR, CDR2 SFDVKD. CDR3 amino acids: CATSDSHQGSQPQHF.

The rearrangement links TRBV25-1 to TRBJ1-1. This CDR3 comprises 15 residues. CDR1 and CDR2 (germline): MGHDK, SYGVNS. The CDR3 loop reads CASSEFGRAHTEAFF.

J is TRBJ1-1 and V is TRBV5-6. Germline V gives CDR1 SGHDT, CDR2 YYEEEE. The CDR3 is 11 residues long. The CDR3 spells CASSLGNEAFF.

CDR3 in amino acids: CASSLLGGRADTQYF. The chain is built from TRBV5-1 and TRBJ2-3; TCRdb reports TRBD1, a call that lacks DNA to check it against. The length of the CDR3 is 15 residues. Germline CDR1 reads SGHRS; CDR2 reads YFSETQ.

The gene calls are TRBV12-3 or TRBV12-4 and TRBJ2-1; TCRdb gives TRBD1 as the D gene, but with no DNA this cannot be confirmed. The CDR3 sequence is 13 residues long. CDR3 residues: CASSPQGYNEQFF.

V is TRBV29-1 and J is TRBJ2-1. Germline V gene sequence: CDR1 SQVTM, CDR2 ANQGSEA. The CDR3 loop spans 12 amino acids. The CDR3 loop is CSVDPVGNEQFF.

The chain combines TRBV5-1 with TRBJ1-1. The germline V gene encodes CDR1 SGHRS and CDR2 YFSETQ. CDR3 size: 16 residues. The CDR3 loop reads CASSPAGIDPNTEAFF. The full variable domain, rest sourced from reference TRBV5-1 and TRBJ1-1, is KAGVTQTPRYLIKTRGQQVTLSCSPISGHRSVSWYQQTPGQGLQFLFEYFSETQRNKGNFPGRFSGRQFSNSRSEMNVSTLELGDSALYLCASSPAGIDPNTEAFFGQGTRLTVV.

The J gene is TRBJ1-6, the V gene TRBV7-9; as DNA is missing, the TRBD1 call by TCRdb cannot be tested. Germline V lookup: CDR1 SEHNR, CDR2 FQNEAQ (reference sequence). The CDR3 is 15 amino acids. The CDR3 reads CASSVYRGGDSPLHF. The whole variable domain, remainder taken from reference TRBV7-9 and TRBJ1-6, is DTGVSQNPRHKITKRGQNVTFRCDPISEHNRLYWYRQTLGQGPEFLTYFQNEAQLEKSRLLSDRFSAERPKGSFSTLEIQRTEQGDSAMYLCASSVYRGGDSPLHFGNGTRLTVT.

The chain has TRBV12-3 or TRBV12-4 and TRBJ2-7. The CDR3 is 13 residues long. The CDR3 is CASSLARAYEQYF.

This rearrangement joins TRBV29-1 to TRBJ1-2. In germline, CDR1 is SQVTM, CDR2 ANQGSEA. This CDR3 contains 14 residues. The chain's CDR3 is CSAQAAGIDYGYTF.

This rearrangement joins TRBV7-9 to TRBJ2-7; TCRdb outputs TRBD1, but without DNA this stays unchecked. Germline lookup yields CDR1 SEHNR and CDR2 FQNEAQ (reference sequence). CDR3 length: 12 residues. The CDR3 reads CASRGQTYEQYF.

The genes are TRBV9 and TRBJ1-6; TCRdb reports TRBD1, a call that lacks DNA to check it against. This CDR3 is 14 amino acids long. CDR1 is SGDLS and CDR2 is YYNGEE in the germline V gene. This chain's CDR3 is CASSVEGGGSPLHF.

The chain employs TRBV7-3 and TRBJ2-1; TCRdb names TRBD2, which stays unverified in the absence of DNA. This CDR3 has 15 amino acids. Germline loops: CDR1 SGHTA, CDR2 FQGTGA. CDR3 region: CASSDGLGLGNEQFF.

This sequence joins TRBV12-3 or TRBV12-4 and TRBJ1-5. The CDR3 length is 15 residues. CDR3: CASSSTPYDNQPQHF.

The chain has TRBV28 and TRBJ2-7; TCRdb outputs TRBD2, but without DNA this stays unchecked. The CDR3 has 15 residues. Germline V gene sequence: CDR1 MDHEN, CDR2 SYDVKM. The CDR3 spells CASNDPGLAFNEQYF.

The chain is built from TRBV7-2 and TRBJ1-5; TCRdb reports TRBD1, a call that lacks DNA to check it against. CDR3 length: 16 amino acids. The germline CDR1 and CDR2 sequences are SGHTA and FQGNSA. CDR3 in amino acids: CASSPHWGESNQPQHF.

The chain couples TRBV4-1 to TRBJ1-1. Germline CDR1 MGHRA, CDR2 YSYEKL. The CDR3 length is 15 residues. CDR3 sequence reads: CASSQGPLRDTEAFF.

The genes are TRBV28 and TRBJ2-3; the TCRdb call, TRBD2, lacks DNA for checking. The CDR3 sequence is 15 residues long. Germline values: CDR1 MDHEN, CDR2 SYDVKM. The CDR3 protein is CASSGGLETTDTQYF.

J is TRBJ2-5 and V is TRBV6-5; there is no DNA to check the TCRdb D call of TRBD1. This CDR3 has 16 amino acids. Per germline, CDR1 MNHEY and CDR2 SVGAGI. CDR3 residues: CASSTPVLGLSETQYF.

The chain is built from TRBV29-1 and TRBJ1-2. Germline-derived CDR1 and CDR2 are SQVTM and ANQGSEA. The CDR3 length is 15 residues. CDR3 sequence: CSALGLPQANYGYTF.

The chain has TRBV28 and TRBJ1-2; the TCRdb call, TRBD1, lacks DNA for checking. CDR3 size: 14 residues. The germline V gene encodes CDR1 MDHEN and CDR2 SYDVKM. CDR3 protein: CASSSTGQYYGYTF.

V and J are TRBV7-8 and TRBJ2-2. Germline V gene data show CDR1 as SGHVS and CDR2 as FQNEAQ. The CDR3 loop spans 14 amino acids. Here the CDR3 reads CASSLLLGTGELFF.

The genes are TRBV28 and TRBJ2-3; TCRdb selects TRBD2, and the lack of DNA leaves this call unchecked. The CDR3 contains 15 residues. Germline V gene sequence: CDR1 MDHEN, CDR2 SYDVKM. The CDR3: CASSSRLDIQDTQYF.

The chain links TRBV29-1 to TRBJ2-1. CDR1 SQVTM and CDR2 ANQGSEA come from the germline V gene. The CDR3 is 13 residues long. CDR3 in amino acids: CSVAEDTYNEQFF.

The gene calls are TRBV12-3 or TRBV12-4 and TRBJ2-1; TCRdb's D call of TRBD1 is untestable without DNA. CDR3 length: 15 residues. The CDR3 reads CASSPPPGPRNEQFF.

The J gene is TRBJ2-1, the V gene TRBV5-1; TCRdb selects TRBD1, and the lack of DNA leaves this call unchecked. Germline values: CDR1 SGHRS, CDR2 YFSETQ. The length of the CDR3 is 16 residues. CDR3 in amino acids: CASSPAGVAAYNEQFF.

The chain has TRBV7-6 and TRBJ2-7; there is no DNA to check the TCRdb D call of TRBD1. Germline CDR1 SGHVS, CDR2 FNYEAQ. The CDR3 consists of 16 residues. The chain's CDR3 is CASSLPGGGSPYEQYF. Using reference TRBV7-6 and TRBJ2-7 for the parts outside the CDR3, the full variable domain is GAGVSQSPRYKVTKRGQDVALRCDPISGHVSLYWYRQALGQGPEFLTYFNYEAQQDKSGLPNDRFSAERPEGSISTLTIQRTEQRDSAMYRCASSLPGGGSPYEQYFGPGTRLTVT.